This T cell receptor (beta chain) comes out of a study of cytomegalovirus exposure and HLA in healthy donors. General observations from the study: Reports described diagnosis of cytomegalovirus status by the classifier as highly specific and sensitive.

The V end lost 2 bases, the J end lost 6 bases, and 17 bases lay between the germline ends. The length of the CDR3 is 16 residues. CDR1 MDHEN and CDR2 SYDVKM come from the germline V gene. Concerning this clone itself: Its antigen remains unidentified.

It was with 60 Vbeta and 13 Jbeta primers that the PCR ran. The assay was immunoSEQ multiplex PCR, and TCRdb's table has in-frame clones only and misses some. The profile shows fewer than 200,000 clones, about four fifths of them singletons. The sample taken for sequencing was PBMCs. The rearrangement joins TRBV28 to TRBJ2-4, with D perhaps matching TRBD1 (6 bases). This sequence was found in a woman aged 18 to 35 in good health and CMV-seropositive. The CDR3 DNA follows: TGTGCCAGCAGTTTAAAGACAGGTAGAGGCGGAAACATTCAGTACTTC. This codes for CASSLKTGRGGNIQYF.